This is a list of T cell receptor beta chains from one sample in a study of blood T cell repertoires in COVID-19. The protocol was immunoSEQ multiplex PCR, while the TCRdb copy is restricted to in-frame clones and leaves out a portion. This table has 70,000 to 90,000 clones, approximately 74% appearing once. Input material: peripheral blood. The receptors shown here come from a human donor with acute or convalescent COVID-19. The donor label of this sample is uncertain. Both conserved end residues are part of each CDR3. Each record gives: CDR3 DNA, CDR3 protein, J gene, D gene, V gene, clone size, CDR3 length. D genes are given only for firm matches. Clone size is given for some rows only: seen once, a few or many times, or a class if the clone is expanded.

CDR3 DNA: TGTGCCAGCAGCTTGACCCCACGGGGGAATGAAAAACTGTTTTTT
CDR3 protein: CASSLTPRGNEKLFF
J gene: TRBJ1-4
D gene: NA
V gene: TRBV5-6
clone size: NA
CDR3 length: 15

CDR3 DNA: TGTGCCAGCAGTCCGGGACAGATATCTTCCTACGAGCAGTACTTC
CDR3 protein: CASSPGQISSYEQYF
J gene: TRBJ2-7
D gene: TRBD1
V gene: TRBV28
clone size: NA
CDR3 length: 15

CDR3 DNA: TGTGCCAGTAGTAAGGGACAGGGGGCCACAGATACGCAGTATTTT
CDR3 protein: CASSKGQGATDTQYF
J gene: TRBJ2-3
D gene: TRBD1
V gene: TRBV19
clone size: NA
CDR3 length: 15

CDR3 DNA: TGTGCCAGCAGCATAGACAGCGAATATGGCTACACCTTC
CDR3 protein: CASSIDSEYGYTF
J gene: TRBJ1-2
D gene: NA
V gene: TRBV5-8
clone size: NA
CDR3 length: 13

CDR3 DNA: TGTGCCAGCAGGGAGGGGCTCTTACCCTACGAGCAGTACTTC
CDR3 protein: CASREGLLPYEQYF
J gene: TRBJ2-7
D gene: NA
V gene: TRBV6-5
clone size: NA
CDR3 length: 14

CDR3 DNA: TGTGCCAGCAGGGGACAGGGGAGTGAGCAGTTCTTC
CDR3 protein: CASRGQGSEQFF
J gene: TRBJ2-1
D gene: TRBD1
V gene: TRBV12-3/TRBV12-4
clone size: once
CDR3 length: 12

CDR3 DNA: TGTGCCACCAGCAGAGATCGACTTCTCAATGAGCAGTTCTTC
CDR3 protein: CATSRDRLLNEQFF
J gene: TRBJ2-1
D gene: NA
V gene: TRBV15
clone size: NA
CDR3 length: 14

CDR3 DNA: TGCAGTGCTAGTAGTCGTCGGGGGGCAGATACGCAGTATTTT
CDR3 protein: CSASSRRGADTQYF
J gene: TRBJ2-3
D gene: TRBD2
V gene: TRBV20-1
clone size: NA
CDR3 length: 14

CDR3 DNA: TGTGCCAGCCTGACTAGCGGGGGGCTCAATGAGCAGTTCTTC
CDR3 protein: CASLTSGGLNEQFF
J gene: TRBJ2-1
D gene: TRBD2
V gene: TRBV2
clone size: NA
CDR3 length: 14

CDR3 DNA: TGTGCCAGCAGCCAAACGGGACTCCAAGAGACCCAGTACTTC
CDR3 protein: CASSQTGLQETQYF
J gene: TRBJ2-5
D gene: NA
V gene: TRBV3-1/TRBV3-2
clone size: few
CDR3 length: 14

CDR3 DNA: TGTGCCAGCAGCTTGTACTTGCGCGGGCCTTCTTCTAGCACAGATACGCAGTATTTT
CDR3 protein: CASSLYLRGPSSSTDTQYF
J gene: TRBJ2-3
D gene: NA
V gene: TRBV5-6
clone size: NA
CDR3 length: 19

CDR3 DNA: TGTGCCAGCAGCTTAGAGAGGGCGCTGGACACTGAAGCTTTCTTT
CDR3 protein: CASSLERALDTEAFF
J gene: TRBJ1-1
D gene: NA
V gene: TRBV13
clone size: NA
CDR3 length: 15

CDR3 DNA: TGTGCCAGCAGCTTTGGGACATTGAACACCGGGGAGCTGTTTTTT
CDR3 protein: CASSFGTLNTGELFF
J gene: TRBJ2-2
D gene: NA
V gene: TRBV11-3
clone size: NA
CDR3 length: 15

CDR3 DNA: TGTGCCAGTAGCCACGGGACACTGAGACAAGAGACCCAGTACTTC
CDR3 protein: CASSHGTLRQETQYF
J gene: TRBJ2-5
D gene: NA
V gene: TRBV19
clone size: NA
CDR3 length: 15

CDR3 DNA: TGTGCCAGCACCCCCCAGGGGGGCTCGGGCAATGAGCAGTTCTTC
CDR3 protein: CASTPQGGSGNEQFF
J gene: TRBJ2-1
D gene: NA
V gene: TRBV27
clone size: NA
CDR3 length: 15

CDR3 DNA: TGTGCCAGCAGCCCGGACAGGGCAAATCAGCCCCAGCATTTT
CDR3 protein: CASSPDRANQPQHF
J gene: TRBJ1-5
D gene: TRBD1
V gene: TRBV2
clone size: NA
CDR3 length: 14

CDR3 DNA: TGTGCCAGCAGCGTCAGCGGGAGGCCTTCAGGTGAGCAGTTCTTC
CDR3 protein: CASSVSGRPSGEQFF
J gene: TRBJ2-1
D gene: TRBD2
V gene: TRBV9
clone size: NA
CDR3 length: 15

CDR3 DNA: TGTGCCAGCAAGGATGCGACAGCTAACTATGGCTACACCTTC
CDR3 protein: CASKDATANYGYTF
J gene: TRBJ1-2
D gene: NA
V gene: TRBV25-1
clone size: few
CDR3 length: 14

CDR3 DNA: TGTGCCAGCAGGGGGACAGGGGGCAGCTATGGCTACACCTTC
CDR3 protein: CASRGTGGSYGYTF
J gene: TRBJ1-2
D gene: TRBD1
V gene: TRBV28
clone size: once
CDR3 length: 14

CDR3 DNA: TGTGCCGTACGCCCCGGGACAGGGGAAGCAGGGGAGCTGTTTTTT
CDR3 protein: CAVRPGTGEAGELFF
J gene: TRBJ2-2
D gene: TRBD1
V gene: TRBV10-3
clone size: NA
CDR3 length: 15

CDR3 DNA: TGCGCCAGCAGTGAGGGGGGGACCCGCGGAAACACCATATATTTT
CDR3 protein: CASSEGGTRGNTIYF
J gene: TRBJ1-3
D gene: NA
V gene: TRBV10-1
clone size: NA
CDR3 length: 15

CDR3 DNA: TGTGCCACCCAGGACAGGCCCGGAGTTGAAGCTTTCTTT
CDR3 protein: CATQDRPGVEAFF
J gene: TRBJ1-1
D gene: TRBD1
V gene: TRBV19
clone size: NA
CDR3 length: 13

CDR3 DNA: TGTGCCAGCAGTGTACATACAGACAATGAGCAGTTCTTC
CDR3 protein: CASSVHTDNEQFF
J gene: TRBJ2-1
D gene: NA
V gene: TRBV2
clone size: NA
CDR3 length: 13

CDR3 DNA: TGTGCCAGTAGTCCGGTGCTGCAGGCTGGTTCACCCCTCCACTTT
CDR3 protein: CASSPVLQAGSPLHF
J gene: TRBJ1-6
D gene: NA
V gene: TRBV19
clone size: NA
CDR3 length: 15

CDR3 DNA: TGTGCCACCCGAAGCGGGGGGGCTCCGAACACTGAAGCTTTCTTT
CDR3 protein: CATRSGGAPNTEAFF
J gene: TRBJ1-1
D gene: NA
V gene: TRBV6-5
clone size: NA
CDR3 length: 15

CDR3 DNA: TGTGCCAGCAGCTTTCTGAGCGCAGATACGCAGTATTTT
CDR3 protein: CASSFLSADTQYF
J gene: TRBJ2-3
D gene: NA
V gene: TRBV7-9
clone size: NA
CDR3 length: 13

CDR3 DNA: TGTGCCAGTAGTATAGTCTCCCAGTTGGGGGAGCTGTTTTTT
CDR3 protein: CASSIVSQLGELFF
J gene: TRBJ2-2
D gene: NA
V gene: TRBV19
clone size: NA
CDR3 length: 14

CDR3 DNA: TGTGCCAGCAGCTTAGCTCGGACAGCAGAGACCCAGTACTTC
CDR3 protein: CASSLARTAETQYF
J gene: TRBJ2-5
D gene: NA
V gene: TRBV7-2
clone size: NA
CDR3 length: 14

CDR3 DNA: TGTGCCAGCATCCCGGGGGGGTTGCGTAATTCACCCCTCCACTTT
CDR3 protein: CASIPGGLRNSPLHF
J gene: TRBJ1-6
D gene: NA
V gene: TRBV28
clone size: few
CDR3 length: 15

CDR3 DNA: TGTGCCAGCAGATCCCGACAGGGACATTATGGCTACACCTTC
CDR3 protein: CASRSRQGHYGYTF
J gene: TRBJ1-2
D gene: TRBD1
V gene: TRBV6-6
clone size: NA
CDR3 length: 14

CDR3 DNA: TGTGCCAGCAGCCCCCCCCCAGGGTATAATTCACCCCTCCACTTT
CDR3 protein: CASSPPPGYNSPLHF
J gene: TRBJ1-6
D gene: NA
V gene: TRBV3-1/TRBV3-2
clone size: few
CDR3 length: 15

CDR3 DNA: TGCGCCAGCAGCTTGGTTGGGGGCGTCACCGGGGAGCTGTTTTTT
CDR3 protein: CASSLVGGVTGELFF
J gene: TRBJ2-2
D gene: NA
V gene: TRBV5-1
clone size: NA
CDR3 length: 15

CDR3 DNA: TGTGCCAGCTCCCTGGACAGGATGGGGGAGCAGTACTTC
CDR3 protein: CASSLDRMGEQYF
J gene: TRBJ2-7
D gene: TRBD1
V gene: TRBV18
clone size: NA
CDR3 length: 13

CDR3 DNA: TGTGCCAGCTCACCGGGCCAGCGGGCTCGGAGGGAGCAGTACTTC
CDR3 protein: CASSPGQRARREQYF
J gene: TRBJ2-7
D gene: NA
V gene: TRBV18
clone size: NA
CDR3 length: 15

CDR3 DNA: TGTGCCAGCAGTTTAGAACGGCGGGGTGCGGAGCGATCACCCCTCCACTTT
CDR3 protein: CASSLERRGAERSPLHF
J gene: TRBJ1-6
D gene: NA
V gene: TRBV27
clone size: NA
CDR3 length: 17